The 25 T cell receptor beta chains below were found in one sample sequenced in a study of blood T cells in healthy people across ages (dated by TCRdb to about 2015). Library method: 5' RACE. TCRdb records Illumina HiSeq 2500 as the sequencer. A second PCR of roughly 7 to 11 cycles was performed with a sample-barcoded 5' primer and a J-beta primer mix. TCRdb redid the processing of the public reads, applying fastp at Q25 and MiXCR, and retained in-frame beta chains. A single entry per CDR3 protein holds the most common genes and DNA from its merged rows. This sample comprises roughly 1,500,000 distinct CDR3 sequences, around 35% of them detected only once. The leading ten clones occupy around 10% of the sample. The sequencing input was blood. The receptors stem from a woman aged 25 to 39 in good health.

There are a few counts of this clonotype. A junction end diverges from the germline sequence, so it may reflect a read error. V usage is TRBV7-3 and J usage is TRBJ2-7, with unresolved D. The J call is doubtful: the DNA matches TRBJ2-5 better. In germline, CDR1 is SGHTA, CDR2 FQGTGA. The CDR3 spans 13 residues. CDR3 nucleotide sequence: TGTGTCAGCAGCTTGGGGTCCGGGCAGACCCAGTACTTC. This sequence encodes CVSSLGSGQTQYF.

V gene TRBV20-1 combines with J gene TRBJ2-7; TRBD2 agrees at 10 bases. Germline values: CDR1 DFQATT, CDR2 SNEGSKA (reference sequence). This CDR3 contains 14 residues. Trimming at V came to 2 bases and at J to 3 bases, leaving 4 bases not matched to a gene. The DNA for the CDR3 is TGCAGTGCTAGATCGCCTAGCGGGAGCTACGAGCAGTACTTC. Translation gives CSARSPSGSYEQYF.

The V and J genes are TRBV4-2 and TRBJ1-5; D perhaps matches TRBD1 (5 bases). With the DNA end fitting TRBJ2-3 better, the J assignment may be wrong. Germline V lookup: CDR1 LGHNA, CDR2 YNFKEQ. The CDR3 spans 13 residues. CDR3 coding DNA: TGTGCCAGCAGCCAAGATCGTCGACAGCCCCAGTATTTT. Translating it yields CASSQDRRQPQYF.

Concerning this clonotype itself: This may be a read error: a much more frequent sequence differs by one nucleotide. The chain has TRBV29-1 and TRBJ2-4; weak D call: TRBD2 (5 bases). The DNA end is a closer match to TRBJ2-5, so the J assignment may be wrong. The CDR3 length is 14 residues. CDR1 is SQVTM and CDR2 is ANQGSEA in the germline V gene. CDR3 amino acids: CGVEALEAQETQYF. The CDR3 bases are TGCGGCGTCGAAGCCCTGGAGGCCCAAGAGACCCAGTACTTC.

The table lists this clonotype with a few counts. CDR3 bases: TGCGCCAGCAGTAAAGCGGGGGAGACTCCCAGATCAGATACGCAGTATTTT. It codes for CASSKAGETPRSDTQYF. The chain has TRBV10-1 and TRBJ2-3; 8 nucleotides align to TRBD2. CDR1 is WNHNN, CDR2 SYGVQD, per germline (reference sequence). V lost 5 bases and J lost 4; bases outside the gene matches: 14. The CDR3 contains 17 residues.

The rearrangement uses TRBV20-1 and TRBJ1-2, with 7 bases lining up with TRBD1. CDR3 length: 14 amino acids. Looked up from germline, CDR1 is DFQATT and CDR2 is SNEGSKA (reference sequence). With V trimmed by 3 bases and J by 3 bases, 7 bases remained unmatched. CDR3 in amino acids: CSARTGIVDYGYTF. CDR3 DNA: TGCAGTGCTAGGACAGGGATCGTGGACTATGGCTACACCTTC.

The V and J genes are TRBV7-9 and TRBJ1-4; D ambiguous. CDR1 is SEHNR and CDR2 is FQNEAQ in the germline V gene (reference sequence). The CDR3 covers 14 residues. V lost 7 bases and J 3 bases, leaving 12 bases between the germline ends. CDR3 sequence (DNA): TGTGCCAGCAACCAGGAGTCTGCTAATGAAAAACTGTTTTTT. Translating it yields CASNQESANEKLFF. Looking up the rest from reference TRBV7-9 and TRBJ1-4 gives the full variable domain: DTGVSQNPRHKITKRGQNVTFRCDPISEHNRLYWYRQTLGQGPEFLTYFQNEAQLEKSRLLSDRFSAERPKGSFSTLEIQRTEQGDSAMYLCASNQESANEKLFFGSGTQLSVL.

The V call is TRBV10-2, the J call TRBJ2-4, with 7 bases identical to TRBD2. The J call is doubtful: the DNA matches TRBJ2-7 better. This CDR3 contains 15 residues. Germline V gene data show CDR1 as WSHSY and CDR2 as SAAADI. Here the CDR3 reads CASSGGGGSGFEQYF. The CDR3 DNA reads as TGCGCCAGCAGTGGGGGCGGCGGGAGCGGCTTCGAGCAGTACTTC.

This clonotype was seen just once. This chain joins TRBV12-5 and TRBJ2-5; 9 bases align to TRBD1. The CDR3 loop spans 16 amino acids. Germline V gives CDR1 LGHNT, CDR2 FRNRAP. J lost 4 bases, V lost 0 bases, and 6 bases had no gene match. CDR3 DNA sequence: TGTGCTAGTGGTTTGGTGACAGGGGGGGGGAGAGAGACCCAGTACTTC. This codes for CASGLVTGGGRETQYF.

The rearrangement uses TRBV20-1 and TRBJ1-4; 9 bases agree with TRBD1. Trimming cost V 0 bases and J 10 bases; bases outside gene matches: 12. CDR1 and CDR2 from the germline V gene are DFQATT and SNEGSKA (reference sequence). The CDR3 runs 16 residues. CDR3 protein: CSAREPTGTGKGKLFF. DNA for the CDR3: TGCAGTGCTAGAGAACCCACCGGGACAGGGAAGGGAAAACTGTTTTTT.

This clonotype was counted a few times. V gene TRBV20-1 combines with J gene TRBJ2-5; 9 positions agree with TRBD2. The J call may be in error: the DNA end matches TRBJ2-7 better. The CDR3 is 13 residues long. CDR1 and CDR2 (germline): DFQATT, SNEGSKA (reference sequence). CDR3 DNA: TGCAGTGCTAGGACTAGCGGACCCTCCGAGCAGTACTTC. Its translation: CSARTSGPSEQYF.

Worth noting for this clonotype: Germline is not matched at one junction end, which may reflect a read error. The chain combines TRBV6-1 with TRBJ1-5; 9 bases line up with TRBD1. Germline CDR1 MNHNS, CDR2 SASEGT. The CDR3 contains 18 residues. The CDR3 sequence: CASSDPDRGYSSNQSQHF. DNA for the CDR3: TGTGCCAGCAGTGACCCGGACAGGGGCTACTCAAGCAATCAGTCCCAGCATTTT.

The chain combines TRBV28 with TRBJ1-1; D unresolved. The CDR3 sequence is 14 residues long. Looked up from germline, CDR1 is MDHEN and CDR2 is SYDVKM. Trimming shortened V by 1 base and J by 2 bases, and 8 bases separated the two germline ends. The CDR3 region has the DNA TGTGCCAGCAGTTTATATTCAGATAACACTGAAGCTTTCTTT. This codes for CASSLYSDNTEAFF.

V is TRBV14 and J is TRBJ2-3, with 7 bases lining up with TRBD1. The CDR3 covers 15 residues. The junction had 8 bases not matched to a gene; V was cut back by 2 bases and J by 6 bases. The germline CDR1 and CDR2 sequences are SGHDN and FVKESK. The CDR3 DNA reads TGTGCCAGCAGCCAATTTCTAGGGGGCAGGGATACGCAGTATTTT. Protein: CASSQFLGGRDTQYF.

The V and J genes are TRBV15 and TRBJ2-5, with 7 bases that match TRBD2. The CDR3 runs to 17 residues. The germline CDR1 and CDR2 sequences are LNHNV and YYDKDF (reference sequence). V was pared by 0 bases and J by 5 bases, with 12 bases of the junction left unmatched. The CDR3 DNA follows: TGTGCCACCAGCAGAGATCTTGGGAGGGGCAGGAGGGAGACCCAGTACTTC. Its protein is CATSRDLGRGRRETQYF. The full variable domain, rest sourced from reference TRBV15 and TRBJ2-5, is DAMVIQNPRYQVTQFGKPVTLSCSQTLNHNVMYWYQQKSSQAPKLLFHYYDKDFNNEADTPDNFQSRRPNTSFCFLDIRSPGLGDTAMYLCATSRDLGRGRRETQYFGPGTRLLVL.

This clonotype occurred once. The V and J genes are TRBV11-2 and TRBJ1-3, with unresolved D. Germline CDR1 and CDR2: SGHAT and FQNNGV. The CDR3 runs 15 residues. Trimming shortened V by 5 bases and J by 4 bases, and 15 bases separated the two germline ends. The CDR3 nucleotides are TGTGCCAGCAGCCACTCTCCAGAGCCCGGAAACACCATATATTTT. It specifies CASSHSPEPGNTIYF. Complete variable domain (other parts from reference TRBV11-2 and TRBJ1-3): EAGVAQSPRYKIIEKRQSVAFWCNPISGHATLYWYQQILGQGPKLLIQFQNNGVVDDSQLPKDRFSAERLKGVDSTLKIQPAKLEDSAVYLCASSHSPEPGNTIYFGEGSWLTVV.

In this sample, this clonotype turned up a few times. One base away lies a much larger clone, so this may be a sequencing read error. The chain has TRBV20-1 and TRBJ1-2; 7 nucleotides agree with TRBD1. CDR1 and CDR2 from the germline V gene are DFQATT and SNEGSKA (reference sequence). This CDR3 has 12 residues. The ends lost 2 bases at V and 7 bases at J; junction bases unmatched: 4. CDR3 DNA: TGCAGTGCTAGACAGGGGGACTCTGGCTACACCTTC. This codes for CSARQGDSGYTF.

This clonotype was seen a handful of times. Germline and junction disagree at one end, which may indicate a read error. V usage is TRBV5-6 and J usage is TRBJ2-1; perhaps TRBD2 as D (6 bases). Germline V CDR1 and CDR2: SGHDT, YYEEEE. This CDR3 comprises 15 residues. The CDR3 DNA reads TGTGCCGGCAGCTCAATAGGACTACCGACCGATGAGCAGTTCTTC. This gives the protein CAGSSIGLPTDEQFF.

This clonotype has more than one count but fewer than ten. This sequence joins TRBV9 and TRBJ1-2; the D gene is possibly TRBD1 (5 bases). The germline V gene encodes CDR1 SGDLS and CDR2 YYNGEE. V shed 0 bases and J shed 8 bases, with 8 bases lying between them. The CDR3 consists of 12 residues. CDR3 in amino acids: CASSVAGGGYTF. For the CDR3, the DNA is TGTGCCAGCAGCGTAGCCGGGGGAGGCTACACCTTC.

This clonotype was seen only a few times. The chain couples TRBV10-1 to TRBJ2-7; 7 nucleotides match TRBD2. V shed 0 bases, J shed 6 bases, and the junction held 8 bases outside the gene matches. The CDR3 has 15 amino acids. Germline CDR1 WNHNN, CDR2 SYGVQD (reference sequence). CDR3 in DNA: TGCGCCAGCAGTGAGTCTGAGGGAGGGCCGTCCGAGCAGTACTTC. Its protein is CASSESEGGPSEQYF.

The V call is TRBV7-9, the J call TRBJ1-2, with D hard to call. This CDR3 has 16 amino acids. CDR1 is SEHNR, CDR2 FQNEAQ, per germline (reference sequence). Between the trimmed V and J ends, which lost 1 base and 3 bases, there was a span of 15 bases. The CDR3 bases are TGTGCCAGCAGCTTAGGCGGACCGGGAATCGACTATGGCTACACCTTC. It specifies CASSLGGPGIDYGYTF.

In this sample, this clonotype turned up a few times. The CDR3: CSLPGQGISYEQYF. In DNA form, the CDR3 reads TGCAGCCTTCCAGGACAGGGTATCTCCTACGAGCAGTACTTC. The genes are TRBV20-1 and TRBJ2-7, with TRBD1 matching over 8 bases. This CDR3 spans 14 amino acids. Germline V CDR1 and CDR2: DFQATT, SNEGSKA (reference sequence).

The CDR3 loop reads CASSTLEASGGADTQYF. The CDR3 DNA is TGTGCCAGCAGCACACTAGAGGCTAGCGGGGGGGCAGATACGCAGTATTTT. The chain carries TRBV9 and TRBJ2-3, with 12 bases lining up with TRBD2. The CDR3 is made up of 17 amino acids. The V gene end was trimmed by 4 bases and the J gene end by 4 bases; junction bases not matched to a gene: 10. From germline, CDR1 is SGDLS and CDR2 YYNGEE.

The CDR3 DNA reads as TGTGCCAGCCTCGTCATGAGACATGAGGATGGCTACACCTTC. Amino acids: CASLVMRHEDGYTF. This sequence joins TRBV7-9 and TRBJ1-2; D gene unclear. This CDR3 has 14 residues. Germline V gene sequence: CDR1 SEHNR, CDR2 FQNEAQ (reference sequence). Trimming shortened V by 8 bases and J by 6 bases, and 19 bases separated the two germline ends.

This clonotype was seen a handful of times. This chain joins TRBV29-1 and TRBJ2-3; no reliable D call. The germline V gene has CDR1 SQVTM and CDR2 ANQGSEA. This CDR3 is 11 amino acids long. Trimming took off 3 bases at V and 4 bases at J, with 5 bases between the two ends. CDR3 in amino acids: CSVDLSDTQYF. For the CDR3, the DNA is TGCAGCGTTGACCTTTCAGATACGCAGTATTTT.